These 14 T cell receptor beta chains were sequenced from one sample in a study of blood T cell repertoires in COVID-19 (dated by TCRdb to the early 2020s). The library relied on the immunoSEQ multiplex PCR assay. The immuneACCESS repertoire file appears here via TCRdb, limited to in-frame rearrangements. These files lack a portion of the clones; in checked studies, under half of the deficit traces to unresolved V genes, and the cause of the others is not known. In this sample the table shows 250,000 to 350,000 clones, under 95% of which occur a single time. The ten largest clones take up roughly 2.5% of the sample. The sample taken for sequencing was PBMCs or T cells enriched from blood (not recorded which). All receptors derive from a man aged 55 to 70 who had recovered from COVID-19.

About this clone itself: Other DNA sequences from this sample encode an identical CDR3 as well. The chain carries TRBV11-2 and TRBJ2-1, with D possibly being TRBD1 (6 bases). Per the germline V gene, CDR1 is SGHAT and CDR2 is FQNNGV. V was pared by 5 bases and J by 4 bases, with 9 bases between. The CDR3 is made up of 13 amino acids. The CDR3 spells CASSGTGYNEQFF. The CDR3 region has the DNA TGTGCCAGCAGCGGTACAGGGTACAATGAGCAGTTCTTC.

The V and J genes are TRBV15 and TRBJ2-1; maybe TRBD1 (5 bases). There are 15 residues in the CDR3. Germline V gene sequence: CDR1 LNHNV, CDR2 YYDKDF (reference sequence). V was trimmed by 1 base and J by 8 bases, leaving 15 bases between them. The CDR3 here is CATSRAKGWGDEQFF. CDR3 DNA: TGTGCCACCAGCAGAGCCAAGGGATGGGGCGATGAGCAGTTCTTC.

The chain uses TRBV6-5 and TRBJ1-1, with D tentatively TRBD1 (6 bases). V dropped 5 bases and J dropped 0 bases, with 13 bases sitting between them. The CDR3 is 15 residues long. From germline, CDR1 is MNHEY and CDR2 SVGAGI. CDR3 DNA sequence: TGTGCCAGCAGTCAAAACGGACAGTTGAACACTGAAGCTTTCTTT. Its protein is CASSQNGQLNTEAFF.

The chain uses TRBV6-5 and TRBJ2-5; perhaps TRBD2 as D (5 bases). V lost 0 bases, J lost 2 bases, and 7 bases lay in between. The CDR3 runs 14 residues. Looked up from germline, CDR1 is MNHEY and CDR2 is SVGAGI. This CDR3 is CASSYSRVQETQYF. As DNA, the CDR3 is TGTGCCAGCAGTTACTCGAGGGTACAAGAGACCCAGTACTTC.

The CDR3 sequence: CAGSEGALNEKLFF. Here the CDR3 DNA reads TGTGCCGGTTCGGAGGGGGCTCTCAATGAAAAACTGTTTTTT. J is TRBJ1-4 and V is TRBV18; 7 bases fit TRBD1. Germline CDR1 and CDR2: KGHSH and LQKENI. The CDR3 is made up of 14 amino acids. The trim removed 11 bases at V and 5 bases at J, leaving 11 bases unmatched.

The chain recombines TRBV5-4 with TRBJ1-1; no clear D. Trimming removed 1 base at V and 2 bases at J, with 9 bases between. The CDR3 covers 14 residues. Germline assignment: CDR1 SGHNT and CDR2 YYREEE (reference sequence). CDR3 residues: CASSLRGTNTEAFF. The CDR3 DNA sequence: TGTGCCAGCAGCTTGCGGGGTACTAACACTGAAGCTTTCTTT.

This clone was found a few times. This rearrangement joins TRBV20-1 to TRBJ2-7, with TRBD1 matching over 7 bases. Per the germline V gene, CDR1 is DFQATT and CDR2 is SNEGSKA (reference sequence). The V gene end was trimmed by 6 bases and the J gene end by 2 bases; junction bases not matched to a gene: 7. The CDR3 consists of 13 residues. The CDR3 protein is CSASDRAPYEQYF. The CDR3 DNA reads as TGCAGTGCGAGTGACAGGGCACCCTACGAGCAGTACTTC.

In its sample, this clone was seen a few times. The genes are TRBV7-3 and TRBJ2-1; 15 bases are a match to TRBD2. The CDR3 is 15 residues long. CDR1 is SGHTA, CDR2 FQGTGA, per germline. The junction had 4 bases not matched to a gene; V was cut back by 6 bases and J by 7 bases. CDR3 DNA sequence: TGTGCCAGCAGTTTTGGGACTAGCGGGAGGAATGAGCAGTTCTTC. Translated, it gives CASSFGTSGRNEQFF.

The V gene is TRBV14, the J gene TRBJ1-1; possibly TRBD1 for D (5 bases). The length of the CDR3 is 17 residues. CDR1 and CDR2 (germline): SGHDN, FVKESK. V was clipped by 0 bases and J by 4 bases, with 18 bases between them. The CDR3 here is CASSQEPRPGLPTEAFF. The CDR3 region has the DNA TGTGCCAGCAGCCAAGAGCCGCGGCCAGGGCTTCCCACTGAAGCTTTCTTT.

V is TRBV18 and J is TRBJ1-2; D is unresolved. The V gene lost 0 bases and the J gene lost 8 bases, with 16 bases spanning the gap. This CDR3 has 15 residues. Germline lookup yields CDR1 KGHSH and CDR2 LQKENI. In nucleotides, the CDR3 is TGTGCCAGCTCACCACCGGGAGGATTCGAAAAGGGCTACACCTTC. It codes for CASSPPGGFEKGYTF.

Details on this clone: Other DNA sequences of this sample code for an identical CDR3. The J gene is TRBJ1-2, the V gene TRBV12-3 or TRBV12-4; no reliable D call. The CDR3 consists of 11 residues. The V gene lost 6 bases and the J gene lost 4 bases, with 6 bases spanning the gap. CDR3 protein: CASSSGYGYTF. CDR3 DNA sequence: TGTGCCAGCAGCTCGGGCTATGGCTACACCTTC.

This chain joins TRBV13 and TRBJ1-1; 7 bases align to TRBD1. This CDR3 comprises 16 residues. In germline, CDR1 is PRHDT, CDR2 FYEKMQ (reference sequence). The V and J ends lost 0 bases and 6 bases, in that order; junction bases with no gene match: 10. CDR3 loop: CASSLGLIGGSAEAFF. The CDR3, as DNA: TGTGCCAGCAGCTTAGGCCTAATAGGGGGCAGCGCTGAAGCTTTCTTT. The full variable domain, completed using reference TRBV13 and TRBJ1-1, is AAGVIQSPRHLIKEKRETATLKCYPIPRHDTVYWYQQGPGQDPQFLISFYEKMQSDKGSIPDRFSAQQFSDYHSELNMSSLELGDSALYFCASSLGLIGGSAEAFFGQGTRLTVV.

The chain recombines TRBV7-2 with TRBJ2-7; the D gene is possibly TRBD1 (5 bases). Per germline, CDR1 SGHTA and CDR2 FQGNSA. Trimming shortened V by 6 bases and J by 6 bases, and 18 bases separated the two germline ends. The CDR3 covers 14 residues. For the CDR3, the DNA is TGTGCCAGCAGGGACCAGGGCCTTGTCGGCGAGCAGTACTTC. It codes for CASRDQGLVGEQYF.

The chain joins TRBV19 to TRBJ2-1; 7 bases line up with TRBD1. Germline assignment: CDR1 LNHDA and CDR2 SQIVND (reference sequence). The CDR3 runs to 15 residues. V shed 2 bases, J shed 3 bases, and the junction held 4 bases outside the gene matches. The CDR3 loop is CASSIQGGYYNEQFF. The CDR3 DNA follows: TGTGCCAGTAGTATACAAGGGGGCTACTACAATGAGCAGTTCTTC.